The clone carrying this T cell receptor beta chain has only a few counts. Its antigen remains unknown. The CDR3 sequence is 14 residues long. Germline CDR1 and CDR2: SGHRS and YFSETQ. V was shortened by 4 bases and J by 6 bases, with 14 bases between the two germline ends. After template switching added a universal primer site, the resulting cDNA carried unique molecular identifiers. TCRdb used MiXCR to reprocess the 5' RACE reads, holding one entry per CDR3 protein. The data show about 810,000 distinct CDR3 sequences, with about 12% seen just once and around 1.5% held by the top ten. The sample is drawn from a study of identical twins. Study findings and constraints: Insertions ran lower in abundant cord blood beta clonotypes, though not in memory repertoires.

The data also belong to a second study, concerning yellow fever vaccine responses in identical twins.

Sample: PBMCs. This clonotype was obtained from a woman aged 18-29 years in good health. This rearrangement joins TRBV5-1 to TRBJ2-1; D remains ambiguous. Written as DNA, the CDR3 is TGCGCCAGCAGCATCCCTGAAGGGTTCAATGAGCAGTTCTTC. It encodes CASSIPEGFNEQFF.